The present entry profiles one T cell receptor beta chain with its context. These data come from a study of control samples from healthy donors and cancer patients. Sequenced by immunoSEQ multiplex PCR; TCRdb stores in-frame clones only, minus some. Of 110,000 to 150,000 clones in the sample, around 90% were seen once. This CDR3 has 13 amino acids. Trimming took 6 bases from V and 1 from J, leaving 10 bases between them. CDR1 is KGHSH and CDR2 is LQKENI in the germline V gene. The chain couples TRBV18 to TRBJ2-7; tentatively, D is TRBD1 (5 bases). The sequence was collected from a young man in good health. Sequencing was done on a sample of blood. The DNA of the CDR3 is TGTGCCAGCTCCCAGGGCAGGTCCTACGAGCAGTACTTC. This gives the protein CASSQGRSYEQYF.